One TCR beta chain is described in this entry. Its antigen is undetermined. CDR1 and CDR2 (germline): DFQATT, SNEGSKA (reference sequence). CDR3 length: 12 amino acids. V was clipped by 6 bases and J by 1 base, with 8 bases between them. An amount of RNA that ranged from roughly 0.5 to 1 ug was reverse transcribed with random hexamers. TCRdb independently ran MiXCR on the immunoSEQ multiplex PCR reads; one entry per CDR3 protein. In the table there are about 180,000 distinct CDR3 sequences, around 95% of which are singletons. This sample is part of a study of CD8 T cells in Susac syndrome. Points from the study as a whole: The authors acknowledged that the study's TCR sequencing and HLA analysis involved relatively few individuals.

Control patients had untreated stable or active relapsing-remitting multiple sclerosis by revised McDonald criteria. Sample: CD4+ T cells from PBMCs. The sequence was collected from a human donor with multiple sclerosis. V is TRBV20-1 and J is TRBJ2-3; D unresolved. The CDR3 loop reads CSAPGGTDTQYF. Here the CDR3 DNA reads TGCAGTGCCCCTGGCGGCACAGATACGCAGTATTTT.